Each of the 30 T cell receptor beta chains below was sequenced from the same sample in a study of blood T cell repertoires in COVID-19 (dated by TCRdb to 2020 to 2022). Preparation of the library involved the immunoSEQ multiplex PCR assay. TCRdb re-hosts the immuneACCESS table, in-frame sequences only. Its copies lack some clones; in the studies checked, an unresolved V gene accounts for under half of them, and the cause for the rest is not known. The sample table shows 150,000 to 200,000 clones, and 60% to 80% are seen once. Jointly, the top ten make up about 28% of the sample. Material: peripheral blood. All receptors come from a woman in her 70s with acute or convalescent COVID-19.

The V and J genes are TRBV29-1 and TRBJ2-1; 7 nucleotides align to TRBD2. CDR3 length: 16 amino acids. Germline V CDR1 and CDR2: SQVTM, ANQGSEA. The trim removed 1 base at V and 8 bases at J, leaving 14 bases unmatched. CDR3: CSVEGVREGQFDEQFF. CDR3 in DNA: TGCAGCGTTGAAGGAGTGAGGGAGGGCCAATTCGATGAGCAGTTCTTC.

V and J are TRBV18 and TRBJ1-5; 10 bases agree with TRBD1. The length of the CDR3 is 15 residues. CDR1 is KGHSH, CDR2 LQKENI, per germline. The V segment lost 6 bases and the J segment 2 bases; nucleotides outside the gene matches: 4. CDR3 loop: CASSQGTGGNQPQHF. The CDR3 bases are TGTGCCAGCTCGCAGGGGACAGGGGGCAATCAGCCCCAGCATTTT.

This chain links TRBV5-5 with TRBJ2-7, with D perhaps matching TRBD1 (6 bases). Germline CDR1 reads SGHKS; CDR2 reads YYEKEE (reference sequence). V was cut by 4 bases and J by 4 bases, with 18 bases left in between. This CDR3 comprises 15 residues. CDR3: CASSPQPVQGYEQYF. CDR3 coding DNA: TGTGCCAGCAGCCCCCAACCGGTACAGGGATACGAGCAGTACTTC.

The gene calls are TRBV30 and TRBJ2-3, with D uncertain. This CDR3 is 13 amino acids long. The V end lost 7 bases, the J end lost 1 base, and 12 bases lay between the germline ends. Germline V gene data show CDR1 as GTSNPN and CDR2 as SVGIG (reference sequence). The CDR3 region has the DNA TGTGCCTTCCGAAAGCTAGGCACAGATACGCAGTATTTT. This gives the protein CAFRKLGTDTQYF.

This chain joins TRBV7-9 and TRBJ2-7; TRBD2 is a possible D gene (6 bases). CDR1 is SEHNR and CDR2 is FQNEAQ in the germline V gene (reference sequence). The CDR3 loop spans 15 amino acids. Trimming shortened V by 10 bases and J by 0 bases, and 19 bases separated the two germline ends. The CDR3 loop is CATGALRGASYEQYF. DNA of the CDR3: TGTGCCACGGGAGCATTAAGAGGGGCCTCCTACGAGCAGTACTTC.

CDR3 sequence: CASSLDLAGYTF. The CDR3 bases are TGCGCCAGCAGCTTGGATCTGGCCGGCTACACCTTC. The chain recombines TRBV5-1 with TRBJ1-2; D is ambiguous. Germline CDR1 and CDR2: SGHRS and YFSETQ. This CDR3 has 12 residues. V was pared by 0 bases and J by 8 bases, with 8 bases between.

Written as DNA, the CDR3 is TGTGCCAGCAGTGAAATGGTAGCGGGAGACATTCAGTACTTC. Translation: CASSEMVAGDIQYF. This chain uses TRBV2 with TRBJ2-4; 9 nucleotides line up with TRBD2. CDR1 is SNHLY and CDR2 is FYNNEI in the germline V gene. Losses at the gene ends were 2 bases for V and 8 bases for J; bases not matched to a gene: 4. The CDR3 has 14 residues.

This clone has just one count. The chain carries TRBV20-1 and TRBJ2-5; 7 positions match TRBD1. Germline loops: CDR1 DFQATT, CDR2 SNEGSKA (reference sequence). This CDR3 has 15 residues. J gave up 2 bases and V 3 bases, and 9 bases lay outside the gene matches. The CDR3 loop reads CSASLGTEQQETQYF. The CDR3 bases are TGCAGTGCTAGTCTCGGGACAGAACAACAAGAGACCCAGTACTTC.

V and J are TRBV6-5 and TRBJ1-1; D gene unclear. The CDR3 has 13 residues. V was clipped by 5 bases and J by 1 base, with 8 bases between them. Germline CDR1 reads MNHEY; CDR2 reads SVGAGI. The CDR3 reads CASSPFRNTEAFF. The CDR3, as DNA: TGTGCCAGCAGTCCATTCAGGAACACTGAAGCTTTCTTT.

The table lists this clone with a count of one. J is TRBJ2-1 and V is TRBV5-1, with 9 positions matching TRBD1. J lost 0 bases, V lost 3 bases, and 16 bases had no gene match. CDR1 and CDR2 (germline): SGHRS, YFSETQ. The CDR3 extends over 20 amino acids. CDR3 bases: TGCGCCAGCAGCTCCAGAGGGACAGGGTCCACCCTGAGCTCCTACAATGAGCAGTTCTTC. Its translation: CASSSRGTGSTLSSYNEQFF.

V is TRBV7-6 and J is TRBJ1-5, with unresolved D. V was shortened by 4 bases and J by 3 bases, with 13 bases between the two germline ends. The CDR3 is 15 residues long. Germline assignment: CDR1 SGHVS and CDR2 FNYEAQ. The CDR3 here is CASSSLAGYNQPQHF. CDR3 DNA: TGTGCCAGCAGCTCCCTGGCGGGGTACAATCAGCCCCAGCATTTT.

This chain uses TRBV6-5 with TRBJ2-7, with 9 bases lining up with TRBD1. The length of the CDR3 is 14 residues. The ends lost 2 bases at V and 4 bases at J; junction bases unmatched: 3. CDR1 MNHEY and CDR2 SVGAGI come from the germline V gene. The CDR3 loop is CASSYGTGLYEQYF. As DNA, the CDR3 is TGTGCCAGCAGTTACGGGACAGGGCTGTACGAGCAGTACTTC.

The genes are TRBV29-1 and TRBJ2-1; D possibly corresponds to TRBD2 (5 bases). The germline gives CDR1 SQVTM, CDR2 ANQGSEA. Trimming shortened V by 7 bases and J by 5 bases, and 12 bases separated the two germline ends. This CDR3 has 12 residues. For the CDR3, the DNA is TGCAGCGGGAGTAGCGCAAACAATGAGCAGTTCTTC. Residues: CSGSSANNEQFF.

The chain links TRBV5-4 to TRBJ2-5; D is possibly TRBD2 (6 bases). Per the germline V gene, CDR1 is SGHNT and CDR2 is YYREEE (reference sequence). The CDR3 runs 18 residues. The V end was cut by 3 bases, the J end by 1 base, with 22 bases between. The CDR3 nucleotides are TGTGCCAGCAGCTGGGTTCCTGGGCGGGGAACACTCCAAGAGACCCAGTACTTC. As protein: CASSWVPGRGTLQETQYF.

This chain links TRBV6-5 with TRBJ2-5; D ambiguous. Germline V gene lookup returns CDR1 MNHEY and CDR2 SVGAGI. V was pared by 7 bases and J by 2 bases, with 17 bases between. The CDR3 sequence is 15 residues long. The CDR3 is CASIISPNFQETQYF. The CDR3, as DNA: TGTGCCAGCATTATCTCCCCGAACTTTCAAGAGACCCAGTACTTC.

The CDR3: CASRAALGGWQFF. The CDR3 DNA is TGTGCCAGCAGGGCGGCTCTGGGGGGGTGGCAGTTCTTC. The chain joins TRBV6-5 to TRBJ2-1; TRBD2 agrees at 7 bases. CDR1 and CDR2 (germline): MNHEY, SVGAGI. The CDR3 is made up of 13 amino acids. Losses at the gene ends were 6 bases for V and 12 bases for J; bases not matched to a gene: 11.

The chain employs TRBV6-6 and TRBJ2-7, with TRBD2 as a possible D gene (6 bases). The germline gives CDR1 MNHNY, CDR2 SVGAGI (reference sequence). V was shortened by 6 bases and J by 2 bases, with 14 bases between the two germline ends. This CDR3 is 14 amino acids long. The CDR3 coding sequence is TGTGCCAGCAGGGATAGGGACTTGACCTACGAGCAGTACTTC. Its protein is CASRDRDLTYEQYF.

V usage is TRBV7-8 and J usage is TRBJ1-2, with D possibly matching TRBD1 (5 bases). In germline, CDR1 is SGHVS, CDR2 FQNEAQ. V lost 1 base and J lost 8, with 14 bases in between. The CDR3 contains 14 residues. CDR3 sequence reads: CASSLGTGSTGYTF. The CDR3 bases are TGTGCCAGCAGCTTAGGAACAGGCTCTACGGGCTACACCTTC.

This clone has just one count. This sequence joins TRBV6-5 and TRBJ1-2, with 7 nucleotides matching TRBD1. The V gene's germline CDR1 is MNHEY and CDR2 SVGAGI. V lost 2 bases and J lost 8; bases outside the gene matches: 8. The CDR3 totals 14 residues. The CDR3 DNA sequence: TGTGCCAGCAGTTACCTGGACAGGAGTAGGGGCTACACCTTC. Translated, it gives CASSYLDRSRGYTF.

This chain links TRBV18 with TRBJ2-6; D is ambiguous. V was trimmed by 6 bases and J by 1 base, leaving 10 bases between them. Germline CDR1 KGHSH, CDR2 LQKENI. The CDR3 extends over 15 amino acids. The CDR3 coding sequence is TGTGCCAGCTCTTTAACAAGTTCTGGGGCCAACGTCCTGACTTTC. It codes for CASSLTSSGANVLTF.

In the case of this clone: The germline gene is not matched at one end of the junction; a read error may be the cause. The rearrangement joins TRBV11-2 to TRBJ1-4, with D hard to call. Germline CDR1 and CDR2: SGHAT and FQNNGV. This CDR3 contains 13 residues. The CDR3, as DNA: TGTGCCAGCGGCTTAGTTCGGTCAGAAAAACTGTTTTTT. This gives the protein CASGLVRSEKLFF.

This clone was seen just once. The chain's CDR3 is CAWRTSGVNEQFF. As DNA, the CDR3 is TGTGCCTGGAGGACTAGTGGGGTCAATGAGCAGTTCTTC. This rearrangement joins TRBV30 to TRBJ2-1, with a weak D call TRBD2 (6 bases). The V gene lost 3 bases and the J gene lost 6 bases, with 12 bases spanning the gap. The CDR3 length is 13 residues. Germline V gives CDR1 GTSNPN, CDR2 SVGIG (reference sequence).

This clone turned up a few times. The chain employs TRBV7-9 and TRBJ2-3, with no clear D. The CDR3 is made up of 12 amino acids. Trimming cost V 4 bases and J 4 bases, with 6 bases left between them. Germline V gene data show CDR1 as SEHNR and CDR2 as FQNEAQ (reference sequence). The CDR3 here is CASSSVADTQYF. The CDR3 DNA reads as TGTGCCAGCAGCTCGGTAGCAGATACGCAGTATTTT.

The rearrangement joins TRBV7-2 to TRBJ2-2, with D maybe TRBD2 (6 bases). This CDR3 is built from 19 residues. V dropped 5 bases and J dropped 4 bases, with 26 bases sitting between them. The germline V gene has CDR1 SGHTA and CDR2 FQGNSA. The CDR3 nucleotides read TGTGCCAGCAGCCGCCGCGCTAGCGTCGTGGAGTATATCACCGGGGAGCTGTTTTTT. Translated: CASSRRASVVEYITGELFF.

The rearrangement joins TRBV20-1 to TRBJ2-7; 7 bases line up with TRBD2. The ends lost 3 bases at V and 0 bases at J; junction bases unmatched: 5. This CDR3 contains 14 residues. Germline loops: CDR1 DFQATT, CDR2 SNEGSKA (reference sequence). CDR3 loop: CSASRSGTSYEQYF. Written as DNA, the CDR3 is TGCAGTGCTAGTCGAAGCGGGACCTCCTACGAGCAGTACTTC.

V gene TRBV28 combines with J gene TRBJ2-3, with D tentatively TRBD2 (6 bases). The CDR3 loop spans 11 amino acids. Trimming took off 8 bases at V and 9 bases at J, with 12 bases between the two ends. CDR1 and CDR2 (germline): MDHEN, SYDVKM. The CDR3 DNA reads TGTGCCAGCGGAGGAGGGCCGACGCAGTATTTT. Translation: CASGGGPTQYF.

This clone appeared once. Other nucleotide sequences from this sample produce the same CDR3. This chain uses TRBV3-1 (or the pseudogene TRBV3-2) with TRBJ2-3, with D unresolved. V lost 4 bases and J lost 2, with 4 bases in between. Looked up from germline, CDR1 is LGHDT and CDR2 is YNNKEL (reference sequence). The CDR3 loop spans 12 amino acids. The CDR3 DNA sequence: TGTGCCAGCAGCCTCTCCACAGATACGCAGTATTTT. Translating it yields CASSLSTDTQYF.

There are a few counts of this clone. V is TRBV3-1 (or the pseudogene TRBV3-2) and J is TRBJ2-2; 10 bases line up with TRBD2. The CDR3 sequence is 17 residues long. The J segment lost 2 bases and the V segment lost 7 bases, leaving 10 bases of the junction unmatched. Germline CDR1 LGHDT, CDR2 YNNKEL (reference sequence). Here the CDR3 reads CASKSSGSGANTGELFF. In DNA form, the CDR3 reads TGTGCCAGCAAGTCTAGCGGGAGTGGGGCTAACACCGGGGAGCTGTTTTTT.

The gene calls are TRBV5-1 and TRBJ2-5; TRBD2 matches at 15 bases. This CDR3 has 17 amino acids. The V gene's germline CDR1 is SGHRS and CDR2 YFSETQ. V was clipped by 4 bases and J by 4 bases; unmatched bases: 8. CDR3 in DNA: TGCGCCAGCAGCGAGGGACTAGCGGGAGGCTGGAGAGAGACCCAGTACTTC. This gives the protein CASSEGLAGGWRETQYF. The complete variable domain, with remaining parts taken from reference TRBV5-1 and TRBJ2-5, reads KAGVTQTPRYLIKTRGQQVTLSCSPISGHRSVSWYQQTPGQGLQFLFEYFSETQRNKGNFPGRFSGRQFSNSRSEMNVSTLELGDSALYLCASSEGLAGGWRETQYFGPGTRLLVL.

The chain links TRBV6-2 or TRBV6-3 to TRBJ1-1; 7 nucleotides match TRBD1. Germline V gene lookup returns CDR1 MNHEY and CDR2 SVGEGT. After removal of 5 bases from V and 3 bases from J, the junction contained 9 bases not matched to a gene. The CDR3 spans 15 residues. The CDR3 here is CASSLQGRGDTEAFF. CDR3 sequence (DNA): TGTGCCAGCAGTCTACAGGGGAGAGGGGACACTGAAGCTTTCTTT.